A single sample gave rise to the 3 T cell receptor beta chains below, sequenced in a study of regulatory T cells in long-lasting Graves disease. The time point here: newly diagnosed GD, antithyroid drugs for less than 3 months. Construction of the TCR library relied on RNA isolated from PBMCs. CDR3 regions were amplified by Arm-PCR using iRepertoire HTBI primers to build TCR beta libraries. TCRdb fed the multiplex PCR reads into MiXCR, producing one record per CDR3 protein. In the table there are roughly 420,000 distinct CDR3 sequences, 16% of which are singletons. These data were also filed under a second study, of T cells in Graves' hyperthyroidism and ophthalmopathy.

Sequencing used peripheral blood mononuclear cells (PBMCs), obtained at new diagnosis, from a patient treated with antithyroid drugs. Every receptor here comes from a woman aged 18 to 35 with Graves disease.

This clonotype was counted ten times or more. This chain's CDR3 is CASSNSGANNSPLHF. The CDR3 bases are TGTGCCAGCAGTAACTCGGGCGCTAATAATTCACCCCTCCACTTT. J is TRBJ1-6 and V is TRBV2, with D hard to call. CDR3 size: 15 residues. The germline V gene encodes CDR1 SNHLY and CDR2 FYNNEI. Trimming took off 5 bases at V and 5 bases at J, with 13 bases between the two ends.

Only a few counts were recorded for this clonotype. The DNA for the CDR3 is TGCGCCAGCAGCTTCGATACAGGGGTTCTTGGCTACACCTTC. This codes for CASSFDTGVLGYTF. This sequence joins TRBV5-1 and TRBJ1-2; 7 nucleotides match TRBD1. This CDR3 region has 14 residues. V lost 2 bases and J lost 7; bases outside the gene matches: 8. CDR1 and CDR2 (germline): SGHRS, YFSETQ.

This clonotype was detected a few times. This may be a read error: a much more frequent sequence differs by one nucleotide. The V gene is TRBV2, the J gene TRBJ1-4, with D hard to call. The CDR3 has 15 amino acids. Germline CDR1 SNHLY, CDR2 FYNNEI. Written as DNA, the CDR3 is TGTGCCAACAGTGTCGGTTTCGAAGGGCCCAAAAAACTGTTTTTT. Its translation: CANSVGFEGPKKLFF.